These T cell receptor beta chains were read from a single sample in a study of T cells in narcolepsy. Measured with immunoSEQ multiplex PCR; TCRdb has only the in-frame clones, and not every one. The data contain tens of thousands of clones, around 83% of them singletons. Sequencing was performed on CD45RA- memory CD4+ T cells from PBMCs. The source is a human donor with narcolepsy. CDR3s include the opening cysteine and the closing phenylalanine or tryptophan. A D gene is named only where the DNA matches it firmly. Expanded clones are given a class, and other clones once, few, many or no size at all.

CASSFSSSNTGELFF	TGTGCCAGCAGTTTTTCCTCGAGCAACACCGGGGAGCTGTTTTTT	.	.	15	TRBV6-6	TRBJ2-2
CASSPEGRLGETQYF	TGTGCCAGCAGCCCCGAGGGCAGGCTCGGAGAGACCCAGTACTTC	.	once	15	TRBV5-4	TRBJ2-5
CASSRRSSPGLDGANVLTF	TGTGCCAGCTCACGACGATCCTCCCCAGGGCTGGATGGGGCCAACGTCCTGACTTTC	.	few	19	TRBV18	TRBJ2-6
CASSPPTGFRETQYF	TGTGCCAGCTCACCACCAACAGGGTTTCGAGAGACCCAGTACTTC	.	once	15	TRBV18	TRBJ2-5
CASSEQGGLKETQYF	TGCGCCAGCAGTGAACAGGGCGGACTCAAGGAGACCCAGTACTTC	.	few	15	TRBV10-1	TRBJ2-5
CASSLSPDSFNEKLFF	TGCGCCAGCAGCTTGTCACCCGACAGCTTTAATGAAAAACTGTTTTTT	.	.	16	TRBV5-1	TRBJ1-4
CASSQPGQGGETQYF	TGTGCCAGCAGCCAGCCGGGACAGGGGGGAGAGACCCAGTACTTC	TRBD1	once	15	TRBV7-2	TRBJ2-5
CASRQGRHYGYTF	TGTGCCAGCAGACAGGGGCGCCACTATGGCTACACCTTC	TRBD1	.	13	TRBV2	TRBJ1-2
CATSRDRVGLNTEAFF	TGTGCCACCAGCAGAGATCGAGTGGGGTTGAACACTGAAGCTTTCTTT	.	.	16	TRBV15	TRBJ1-1
CASSLQGAGGYQPQHF	TGTGCCAGCAGCTTACAAGGGGCAGGGGGTTATCAGCCCCAGCATTTT	TRBD1	.	16	TRBV5-5	TRBJ1-5
CAISESGPGGSGNTIYF	TGTGCCATCAGTGAGTCGGGTCCAGGGGGCTCTGGAAACACCATATATTTT	TRBD1	.	17	TRBV10-3	TRBJ1-3
CASPLNQPQHF	TGTGCCAGCCCCCTAAATCAGCCCCAGCATTTT	.	.	11	TRBV5-3	TRBJ1-5
CASSGTGGVNTEAFF	TGTGCCAGCAGTGGAACAGGGGGCGTGAACACTGAAGCTTTCTTT	TRBD1	.	15	TRBV6-5	TRBJ1-1
CASSQVGLPTDTQYF	TGCGCCAGCAGCCAAGTCGGGCTCCCCACAGATACGCAGTATTTT	.	.	15	TRBV4-1	TRBJ2-3
CASSLQGGVEAFF	TGTGCCAGCAGCTTACAGGGAGGGGTGGAAGCTTTCTTT	.	.	13	TRBV7-2	TRBJ1-1
CASSFPLASGRSSYNEQFF	TGTGCCAGCAGCTTCCCGTTGGCTAGCGGGAGGAGTTCCTACAATGAGCAGTTCTTC	TRBD2	.	19	TRBV7-8	TRBJ2-1
CASSIVPGLSGEKLFF	TGTGCCAGTAGTATCGTCCCGGGACTTTCGGGTGAAAAACTGTTTTTT	.	.	16	TRBV19	TRBJ1-4
CASSPRFNSDTQYF	TGTGCCAGCAGCCCTCGGTTCAACTCAGATACGCAGTATTTT	.	.	14	TRBV7-2	TRBJ2-3
CASRQPGTRGTGELFF	TGTGCCAGCAGACAACCCGGGACAAGAGGCACCGGGGAGCTGTTTTTT	.	.	16	TRBV25-1	TRBJ2-2
CASSSGGGGTEAFF	TGTGCCAGCAGCTCGGGGGGGGGCGGAACTGAAGCTTTCTTT	.	.	14	TRBV5-4	TRBJ1-1
CASTSEDRIYGYTF	TGTGCCAGTACCTCGGAGGATCGTATCTATGGCTACACCTTC	.	.	14	TRBV19	TRBJ1-2
CASSEGQGATIYF	TGTGCCAGCAGTGAAGGACAGGGGGCGACCATATATTTT	TRBD1	.	13	TRBV6-1	TRBJ1-3
CAISERRGGLISYNEQFF	TGTGCCATCAGTGAGCGAAGGGGTGGACTGATATCCTACAATGAGCAGTTCTTC	.	.	18	TRBV10-3	TRBJ2-1
CASSDEPGFITEAFF	TGTGCCAGCAGTGATGAACCAGGGTTCATCACTGAAGCTTTCTTT	.	.	15	TRBV6-1	TRBJ1-1
CASIADGNRGANEQFF	TGTGCCAGCATTGCGGACGGGAATCGGGGGGCCAATGAGCAGTTCTTC	.	.	16	TRBV2	TRBJ2-1
CASKAGGAETEAFF	TGTGCCAGCAAGGCAGGGGGCGCGGAGACTGAAGCTTTCTTT	TRBD1	.	14	TRBV6-5	TRBJ1-1
CASSQREVRAGRYNEQFF	TGTGCCAGCAGCCAAAGGGAGGTGAGAGCGGGCCGTTACAATGAGCAGTTCTTC	.	.	18	TRBV7-9	TRBJ2-1